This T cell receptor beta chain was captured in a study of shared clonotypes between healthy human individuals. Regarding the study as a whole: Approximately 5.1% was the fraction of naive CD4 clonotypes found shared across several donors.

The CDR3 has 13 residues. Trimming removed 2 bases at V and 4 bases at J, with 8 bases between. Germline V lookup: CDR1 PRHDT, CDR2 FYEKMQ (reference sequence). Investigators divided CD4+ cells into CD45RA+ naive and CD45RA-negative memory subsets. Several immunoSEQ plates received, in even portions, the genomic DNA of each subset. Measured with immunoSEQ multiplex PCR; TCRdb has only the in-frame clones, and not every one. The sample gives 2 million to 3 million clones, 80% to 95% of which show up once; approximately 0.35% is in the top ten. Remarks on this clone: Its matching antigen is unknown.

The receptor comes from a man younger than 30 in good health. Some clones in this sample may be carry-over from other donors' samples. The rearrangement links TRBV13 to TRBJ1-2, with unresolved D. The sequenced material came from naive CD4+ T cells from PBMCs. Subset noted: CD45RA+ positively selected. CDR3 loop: CASSLYAVYGYTF. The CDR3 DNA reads TGTGCCAGCAGCTTATACGCGGTCTATGGCTACACCTTC. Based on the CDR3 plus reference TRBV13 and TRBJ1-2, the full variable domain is AAGVIQSPRHLIKEKRETATLKCYPIPRHDTVYWYQQGPGQDPQFLISFYEKMQSDKGSIPDRFSAQQFSDYHSELNMSSLELGDSALYFCASSLYAVYGYTFGSGTRLTVV.